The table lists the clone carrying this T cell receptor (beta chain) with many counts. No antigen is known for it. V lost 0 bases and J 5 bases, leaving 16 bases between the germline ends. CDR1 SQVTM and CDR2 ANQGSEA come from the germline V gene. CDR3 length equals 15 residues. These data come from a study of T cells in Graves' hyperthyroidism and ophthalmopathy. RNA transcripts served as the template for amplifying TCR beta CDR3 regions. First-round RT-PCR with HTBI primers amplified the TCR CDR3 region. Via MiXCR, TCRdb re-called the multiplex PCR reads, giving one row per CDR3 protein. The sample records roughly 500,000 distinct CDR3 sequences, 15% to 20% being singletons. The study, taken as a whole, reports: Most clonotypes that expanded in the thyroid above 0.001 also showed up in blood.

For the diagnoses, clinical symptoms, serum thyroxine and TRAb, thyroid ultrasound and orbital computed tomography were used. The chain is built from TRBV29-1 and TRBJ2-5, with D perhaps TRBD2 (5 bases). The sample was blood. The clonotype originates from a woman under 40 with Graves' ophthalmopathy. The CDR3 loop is CSVEDLGRAKETQYF. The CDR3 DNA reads TGCAGCGTTGAAGATCTAGGGCGGGCGAAGGAGACCCAGTACTTC.